Sequencing of this TCR beta chain was carried out in a study of shared T cell receptors in the human thymus. Profiled with immunoSEQ multiplex PCR; TCRdb holds only in-frame clones, not every one. Counted here are hundreds of thousands of clones, 70% to 90% occurring once; the ten biggest clones make up 0.0094%. The CDR3 has 14 residues. The germline CDR1 and CDR2 sequences are SGHAT and FQNNGV. Trimming left V 2 bases short and J 2 bases short, with 10 bases between. This clone was counted only a few times. Other nucleotide sequences from this sample produce the same CDR3. These data also formed part of another study, on human thymus T cells. From that paper: Resections that were taken during corrective heart surgery supplied the thymus tissue. Repertoires from thymus and blood appeared to show biased V and J gene usage. Related research described strongly overlapping thymic repertoires in unrelated people.

Sequences were obtained from thymocytes. The clonotype was recovered from a boy in the first two years of life with a congenital heart defect. J is TRBJ2-7 and V is TRBV11-2; D is unresolved. The CDR3 region has the DNA TGTGCCAGCAGCTTAAACCCACTAACCTACGAGCAGTACTTC. Translated: CASSLNPLTYEQYF. The full variable domain, in which reference TRBV11-2 and TRBJ2-7 provide the parts outside the CDR3, is EAGVAQSPRYKIIEKRQSVAFWCNPISGHATLYWYQQILGQGPKLLIQFQNNGVVDDSQLPKDRFSAERLKGVDSTLKIQPAKLEDSAVYLCASSLNPLTYEQYFGPGTRLTVT.